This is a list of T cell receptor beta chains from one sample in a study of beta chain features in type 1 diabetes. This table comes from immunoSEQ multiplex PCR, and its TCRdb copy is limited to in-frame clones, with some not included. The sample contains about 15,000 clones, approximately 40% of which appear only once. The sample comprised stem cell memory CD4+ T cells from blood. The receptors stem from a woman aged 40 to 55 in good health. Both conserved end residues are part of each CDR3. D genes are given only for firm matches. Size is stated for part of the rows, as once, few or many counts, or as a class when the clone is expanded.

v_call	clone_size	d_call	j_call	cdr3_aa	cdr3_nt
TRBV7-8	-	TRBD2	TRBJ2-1	CASSLMRGAWDEQFF	TGTGCCAGCAGCTTAATGCGGGGGGCCTGGGATGAGCAGTTCTTC
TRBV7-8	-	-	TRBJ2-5	CASSWGWTGPRTQYF	TGTGCCAGCAGCTGGGGCTGGACGGGTCCAAGGACCCAGTACTTC
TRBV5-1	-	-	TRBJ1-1	CASSLAAGNTEAFF	TGCGCCAGCAGCTTGGCCGCCGGGAACACTGAAGCTTTCTTT
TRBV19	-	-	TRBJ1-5	CASTSRAGDSNQPQHF	TGTGCCAGTACTTCCCGGGCAGGGGATAGCAATCAGCCCCAGCATTTT
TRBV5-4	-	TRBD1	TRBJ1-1	CASSPGTGKNTEAFF	TGTGCCAGCAGCCCAGGGACAGGGAAGAACACTGAAGCTTTCTTT
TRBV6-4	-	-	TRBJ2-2	CASSFSVVSGGFANTGELFF	TGTGCCAGCAGTTTCTCCGTTGTGTCAGGGGGGTTCGCGAACACCGGGGAGCTGTTTTTT
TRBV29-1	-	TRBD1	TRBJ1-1	CSGDRAGMNTEAFF	TGCAGCGGGGACAGGGCAGGGATGAACACTGAAGCTTTCTTT
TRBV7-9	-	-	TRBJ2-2	CASSPGGWPVEAGELFF	TGTGCCAGCTCCCCCGGGGGTTGGCCCGTCGAGGCCGGGGAGCTGTTTTTT
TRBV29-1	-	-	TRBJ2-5	CSVGLAKETQYF	TGCAGCGTTGGCCTAGCTAAAGAGACCCAGTACTTC
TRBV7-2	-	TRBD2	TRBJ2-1	CASSVGEAGGQFF	TGTGCCAGCAGTGTCGGTGAAGCGGGGGGGCAGTTCTTC
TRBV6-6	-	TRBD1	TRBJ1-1	CASTDRGDTEAFF	TGTGCCAGCACGGACAGGGGAGATACTGAAGCTTTCTTT
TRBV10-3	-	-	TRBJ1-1	CAISEPATGNTEAFF	TGTGCCATCAGTGAGCCGGCGACAGGGAACACTGAAGCTTTCTTT
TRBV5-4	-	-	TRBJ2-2	CASSLGAAARTGELFF	TGTGCCAGCAGCTTGGGGGCAGCTGCTCGCACCGGGGAGCTGTTTTTT
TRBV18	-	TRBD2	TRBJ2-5	CASSPPTSPRETQYF	TGTGCCAGCTCACCACCGACTAGCCCCAGAGAGACCCAGTACTTC
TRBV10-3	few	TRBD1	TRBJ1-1	CAISDQQGYTEAFF	TGTGCCATCAGTGACCAACAGGGGTACACTGAAGCTTTCTTT
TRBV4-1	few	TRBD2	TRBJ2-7	CASSPHPAGEGAGAETHEQYF	TGCGCCAGCAGCCCCCATCCGGCCGGGGAGGGAGCGGGGGCCGAAACCCACGAGCAGTACTTC
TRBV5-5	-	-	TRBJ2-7	CASSARTSPHYEQYF	TGTGCCAGCAGCGCCCGGACTTCTCCACATTACGAGCAGTACTTC